The rows below give T cell receptor beta chains drawn from one sample of a study of cytomegalovirus exposure and HLA in healthy donors. TCRdb keeps only in-frame clones here, not all; method: immunoSEQ multiplex PCR. Recorded here are fewer than 200,000 clones; the top ten clones represent less than 6.5%. Sequencing input: PBMCs. The receptors here all came from a man aged 25 to 40 in good health and CMV-seronegative. The CDR3 runs from the conserved cysteine through the conserved F or W. Each record gives: CDR3 protein, CDR3 DNA, D gene, J gene, V gene. The D gene is left open where the match is weak.

CASSQAPTSARYEQYF TGTGCCAGCAGCCAAGCTCCGACTAGCGCCCGCTACGAGCAGTACTTC TRBD2 TRBJ2-7 TRBV14
CASSFRGNSNQPQHF TGTGCCAGCAGCTTCCGGGGGAATAGCAATCAGCCCCAGCATTTT - TRBJ1-5 TRBV7-8
CASSRGRTNLHTDTQYF TGTGCCAGTAGTAGGGGGCGGACGAACCTTCACACAGATACGCAGTATTTT - TRBJ2-3 TRBV19
CASSLGLAGIYNEQFF TGCGCCAGCAGCTTGGGACTAGCGGGGATATACAATGAGCAGTTCTTC TRBD2 TRBJ2-1 TRBV5-1
CAWKGQRSNQPQHF TGTGCCTGGAAGGGGCAGAGAAGCAATCAGCCCCAGCATTTT - TRBJ1-5 TRBV30
CASRATSGREQYF TGTGCCAGCAGGGCGACTAGCGGACGGGAGCAGTACTTC TRBD2 TRBJ2-7 TRBV5-4
CASSTREGGTEAFF TGTGCCAGTAGTACCAGGGAGGGGGGCACTGAAGCTTTCTTT - TRBJ1-1 TRBV19
CASRTGQNNQPQHF TGTGCCAGCAGGACAGGACAAAACAATCAGCCCCAGCATTTT - TRBJ1-5 TRBV6-1
CASSQDPRSYEQYF TGCGCCAGCAGCCAAGATCCCAGATCCTACGAGCAGTACTTC - TRBJ2-7 TRBV4-3
CASSLRGKETQYF TGTGCCAGCAGCTTAAGGGGGAAAGAGACCCAGTACTTC - TRBJ2-5 TRBV11-3
CASSPYRLLQVRDGYTF TGTGCCAGCAGCCCGTACAGGCTGCTACAGGTTCGAGATGGCTACACCTTC - TRBJ1-2 TRBV9
CASSPHHWGQGLEAFF TGCGCCAGCAGCCCACACCATTGGGGACAGGGTCTGGAAGCTTTCTTT TRBD1 TRBJ1-1 TRBV4-3
CASSLLSVGVRNSPLHF TGTGCCAGCAGTTTATTAAGCGTAGGCGTTAGGAATTCACCCCTCCACTTT - TRBJ1-6 TRBV27
CASSIYGGEQYF TGTGCCAGTAGTATTTACGGGGGTGAGCAGTACTTC - TRBJ2-7 TRBV19
CASSETRNTEAFF TGTGCCAGCAGTGAAACCAGGAACACTGAAGCTTTCTTT - TRBJ1-1 TRBV6-1
CASSADSHTGELFF TGTGCCAGCAGTGCAGACAGTCACACCGGGGAGCTGTTTTTT - TRBJ2-2 TRBV6-4
CASSKGQEVGETQYF TGTGCCAGTAGTAAGGGACAGGAGGTGGGAGAGACCCAGTACTTC TRBD1 TRBJ2-5 TRBV19
CASSGGGGTGELFF TGTGCCAGCAGTGGGGGGGGAGGCACCGGGGAGCTGTTTTTT TRBD2 TRBJ2-2 TRBV2
CASSRIPQAYEQYF TGCGCCAGCAGTCGCATACCACAGGCCTACGAGCAGTACTTC - TRBJ2-7 TRBV5-1
CASSLQGSNTGELFF TGTGCCAGCAGCCTACAGGGATCGAACACCGGGGAGCTGTTTTTT - TRBJ2-2 TRBV7-6
CASSQDRRGGSEKLFF TGCGCCAGCAGCCAAGATCGCAGGGGCGGGTCAGAAAAACTGTTTTTT - TRBJ1-4 TRBV4-3
CASSPGGGGRRETQYF TGCGCCAGCAGCCCCGGGGGTGGGGGTCGGAGAGAGACCCAGTACTTC - TRBJ2-5 TRBV5-1
CSVEDPVSGYTF TGCAGCGTTGAAGATCCGGTATCCGGCTACACCTTC - TRBJ1-2 TRBV29-1
CASSFMAGGPLLGANVLTF TGTGCCAGCAGCTTTATGGCGGGAGGGCCTCTTTTAGGGGCCAACGTCCTGACTTTC TRBD2 TRBJ2-6 TRBV7-9
CASSLARDTQFYEQYF TGCGCCAGCAGCTTGGCCCGGGACACCCAATTCTACGAGCAGTACTTC - TRBJ2-7 TRBV5-1
CASSPGTGADTEAFF TGTGCCAGCTCACCTGGGACAGGGGCGGACACTGAAGCTTTCTTT TRBD1 TRBJ1-1 TRBV18
CASSFSRTSGGFSSYEQYF TGTGCCAGCAGCTTCAGTCGGACTAGCGGGGGGTTCAGCTCCTACGAGCAGTACTTC TRBD2 TRBJ2-7 TRBV7-8
CASSEYLAVTDTQYF TGTGCCAGCAGTGAATATCTAGCGGTCACAGATACGCAGTATTTT TRBD2 TRBJ2-3 TRBV25-1
CASSQDLPESSGNTIYF TGTGCCAGCAGCCAAGATTTGCCGGAGAGCTCTGGAAACACCATATATTTT - TRBJ1-3 TRBV4-2
CASSVGQGATEAFF TGTGCCAGCAGCGTAGGACAGGGGGCAACTGAAGCTTTCTTT TRBD1 TRBJ1-1 TRBV9
CAWIAGTASYEQYF TGTGCCTGGATCGCCGGGACAGCCTCCTACGAGCAGTACTTC TRBD1 TRBJ2-7 TRBV30
CASSPTLGSGNTIYF TGTGCCAGCAGTCCCACACTAGGATCTGGAAACACCATATATTTT - TRBJ1-3 TRBV28
CASSPRDRGLSEAFF TGTGCCAGCTCACCACGGGACAGGGGGCTTTCTGAAGCTTTCTTT TRBD1 TRBJ1-1 TRBV18
CASSRPTSGTYEQYF TGTGCCAGCAGCCGCCCGACTAGCGGCACCTACGAGCAGTACTTC TRBD2 TRBJ2-7 TRBV7-8
CSAATGGNQPQHF TGCAGCGCAGCGACAGGGGGCAATCAGCCCCAGCATTTT TRBD1 TRBJ1-5 TRBV29-1
CASSLATGLETQYF TGTGCCAGCAGCTTAGCTACAGGGTTGGAGACCCAGTACTTC - TRBJ2-5 TRBV7-6
CASSLSGTSGAGELFF TGTGCCAGCAGCTTATCCGGGACTAGCGGGGCCGGGGAGCTGTTTTTT TRBD2 TRBJ2-2 TRBV7-9
CASSPPGLLPYNEQFF TGTGCCAGCAGCCCACCGGGACTCCTACCCTACAATGAGCAGTTCTTC - TRBJ2-1 TRBV9
CASSYGQGEETQYF TGTGCCAGCAGTTACGGACAGGGAGAGGAGACCCAGTACTTC TRBD1 TRBJ2-5 TRBV6-5
CASSPFPGQGIGNEQFF TGTGCCAGCTCCCCTTTTCCCGGACAGGGCATTGGGAATGAGCAGTTCTTC TRBD1 TRBJ2-1 TRBV18
CASSVMGTGGYGYTF TGTGCCAGCAGCGTCATGGGGACAGGGGGCTATGGCTACACCTTC TRBD1 TRBJ1-2 TRBV9
CASSIVGSGGSKQFF TGTGCCAGTAGTATAGTAGGTAGCGGGGGGTCTAAGCAGTTCTTC TRBD2 TRBJ2-1 TRBV19
CASSNPKTGNTEAFF TGTGCCAGTAGTAACCCAAAAACAGGGAACACTGAAGCTTTCTTT - TRBJ1-1 TRBV19
CASSDRRGKSRNEQFF TGTGCCAGCAGTGATAGGAGGGGAAAGTCTCGCAATGAGCAGTTCTTC - TRBJ2-1 TRBV25-1
CASSFPGSYEQYF TGTGCCAGCAGCTTCCCGGGTTCCTACGAGCAGTACTTC - TRBJ2-7 TRBV11-2
CASAPGTENQPQHF TGCGCCAGCGCACCCGGGACAGAAAATCAGCCCCAGCATTTT TRBD1 TRBJ1-5 TRBV5-1
CASSLITGGLSNQPQHF TGTGCCAGCAGTTTGATCACAGGGGGCCTTAGCAATCAGCCCCAGCATTTT TRBD1 TRBJ1-5 TRBV28
CASSLGSGRGTSGRREQFF TGTGCCAGCAGCTTAGGGTCGGGCAGAGGGACTAGCGGGAGACGGGAGCAGTTCTTC TRBD2 TRBJ2-1 TRBV11-1
CASSVRTGGETQYF TGCGCCAGCAGCGTACGGACAGGGGGGGAGACCCAGTACTTC TRBD1 TRBJ2-5 TRBV4-3
CAINRGTSDGGYTF TGTGCCATCAATCGAGGGACATCTGATGGCGGCTACACCTTC - TRBJ1-2 TRBV10-3